This T cell receptor (beta chain) derives from a study of T cells in Graves' hyperthyroidism and ophthalmopathy. Over 18 months, lack of ophthalmopathy progression marked Graves' hyperthyroidism as stable. Newly diagnosed hyperthyroidism, duration under 2 months, in patients aged 18 to 65. Clinical symptoms, serum thyroxine and TRAb, thyroid ultrasound and orbital computed tomography together formed the diagnostic basis. Amplified TCR beta CDR3 regions derived from RNA transcripts. The TCR CDR3 was amplified in a first-round RT-PCR using the HTBI primer set. TCRdb reanalysed the multiplex PCR reads using MiXCR and keeps one entry per CDR3 protein. The table has more than 95,000 distinct CDR3 sequences, less than 55% seen once. The junction had 8 bases not matched to a gene; V was cut back by 5 bases and J by 5 bases. The V gene's germline CDR1 is SGHTA and CDR2 FQGNSA. The CDR3 length is 14 residues.

The chain carries TRBV7-2 and TRBJ1-1; 7 nucleotides align to TRBD1. The material sequenced was blood. The sequence was obtained from a man between 35 and 55 years old with Graves' hyperthyroidism. The CDR3: CASSLPTGLTEAFF. CDR3 sequence (DNA): TGTGCCAGCAGCCTACCGACAGGGTTGACTGAAGCTTTCTTT.